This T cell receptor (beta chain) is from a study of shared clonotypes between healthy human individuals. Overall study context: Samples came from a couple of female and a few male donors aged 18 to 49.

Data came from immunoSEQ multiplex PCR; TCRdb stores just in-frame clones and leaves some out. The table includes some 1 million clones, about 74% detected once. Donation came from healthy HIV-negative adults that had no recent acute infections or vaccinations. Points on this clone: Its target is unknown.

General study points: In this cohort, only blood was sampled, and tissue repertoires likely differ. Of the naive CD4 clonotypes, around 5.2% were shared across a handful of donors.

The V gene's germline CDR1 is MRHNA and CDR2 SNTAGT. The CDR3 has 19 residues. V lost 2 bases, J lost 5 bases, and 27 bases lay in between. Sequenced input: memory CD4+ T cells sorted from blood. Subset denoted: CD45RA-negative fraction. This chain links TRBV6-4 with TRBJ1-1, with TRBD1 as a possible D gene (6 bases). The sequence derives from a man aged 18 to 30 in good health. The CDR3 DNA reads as TGTGCCAGCAGTGACCGGCGGTACAGGGAAGGATTTCGGTGGACTGAAGCTTTCTTT. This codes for CASSDRRYREGFRWTEAFF.